Following are 17 T cell receptor beta chains from one sample sequenced in a study of T cells in Graves' hyperthyroidism and ophthalmopathy. What was amplified from RNA transcripts were TCR beta CDR3 regions. HTBI primers were the set used in a first-round RT-PCR of the TCR CDR3. A single record per CDR3 protein comes from TCRdb applying MiXCR to the multiplex PCR reads. The sample consists of roughly 520,000 distinct CDR3 sequences, around 24% of them appearing once. The sequenced sample was blood. The receptors were sampled from a woman in her thirties with Graves' ophthalmopathy.

This clonotype was picked up a small number of times. The V gene is TRBV13, the J gene TRBJ2-2, with D possibly matching TRBD2 (6 bases). Germline CDR1 and CDR2: PRHDT and FYEKMQ (reference sequence). Trimming took off 4 bases at V and 1 base at J, with 10 bases between the two ends. The CDR3 is 15 amino acids. In DNA form, the CDR3 reads TGTGCCAGCAGCTCCGGGACTGAGAACACCGGGGAGCTGTTTTTT. It yields the protein CASSSGTENTGELFF.

This clonotype was counted at least ten times. CDR3 sequence reads: CASSLSRGPYEQYF. CDR3 bases: TGTGCCAGCAGTTTATCGAGGGGGCCCTACGAGCAGTACTTC. V usage is TRBV27 and J usage is TRBJ2-7; 7 bases align to TRBD1. The CDR3 extends over 14 amino acids. Germline-derived CDR1 and CDR2 are MNHEY and SMNVEV (reference sequence). With 0 bases clipped from V and 2 bases from J, the junction kept 1 base outside the gene matches.

The V gene is TRBV18, the J gene TRBJ1-5; D not certain. The V gene lost 3 bases and the J gene lost 2 bases, with 11 bases spanning the gap. This CDR3 has 15 amino acids. CDR1 KGHSH and CDR2 LQKENI come from the germline V gene. The CDR3 region is CASSPVEIRNQPQHF. CDR3 DNA: TGTGCCAGCTCACCTGTTGAGATTCGCAATCAGCCCCAGCATTTT.

The sample holds many counts of this clonotype. The V gene is TRBV27, the J gene TRBJ1-1; 10 positions match TRBD1. Trimming took 6 bases from V and 1 from J; bases not matched to a gene: 8. In germline, CDR1 is MNHEY, CDR2 SMNVEV (reference sequence). CDR3 length equals 16 residues. The CDR3 DNA is TGTGCCAGCAGGGGTGACAGGGGGCGAGGGAACACTGAAGCTTTCTTT. Its translation: CASRGDRGRGNTEAFF.

This clonotype has only a few counts. The chain carries TRBV19 and TRBJ1-2; D is uncertain. V lost 9 bases to trimming and J lost 8 bases, with 19 bases between them. The CDR3 has 13 residues. Per the germline V gene, CDR1 is LNHDA and CDR2 is SQIVND (reference sequence). The CDR3 DNA reads as TGTGCCAGCAAAACACTCGGAAAAAGCGGCTACACCTTC. As protein: CASKTLGKSGYTF.

This clonotype has at least ten counts. In nucleotides, the CDR3 is TGCAGCGTTATGACAGGGGAGGGTTCTGAAGCTTTCTTT. Amino acids: CSVMTGEGSEAFF. The gene calls are TRBV29-1 and TRBJ1-1; 8 nucleotides line up with TRBD1. This CDR3 is built from 13 residues. Germline V gene data show CDR1 as SQVTM and CDR2 as ANQGSEA. The ends lost 5 bases at V and 6 bases at J; junction bases unmatched: 8. The full variable domain, its missing parts supplied by reference TRBV29-1 and TRBJ1-1, is SAVISQKPSRDICQRGTSLTIQCQVDSQVTMMFWYRQQPGQSLTLIATANQGSEATYESGFVIDKFPISRPNLTFSTLTVSNMSPEDSSIYLCSVMTGEGSEAFFGQGTRLTVV.

At least ten counts were recorded for this clonotype. This chain connects TRBV28 to TRBJ2-7, with TRBD1 matching over 10 bases. V dropped 6 bases and J dropped 2; count of bases not matched to a gene: 16. The germline gives CDR1 MDHEN, CDR2 SYDVKM. The CDR3 is 18 residues long. The chain's CDR3 is CASSDRGHGAGRPYEQYF. The DNA for the CDR3 is TGTGCCAGCAGCGACAGGGGGCACGGAGCGGGGCGACCCTACGAGCAGTACTTC.

The chain recombines TRBV28 with TRBJ1-3; D is unresolved. V was clipped by 3 bases and J by 4 bases, with 13 bases between them. CDR1 is MDHEN, CDR2 SYDVKM, per germline. This CDR3 is built from 15 residues. Written as DNA, the CDR3 is TGTGCCAGCAGTTTTCGGAGTAAGGCCGGAAACACCATATATTTT. Its translation: CASSFRSKAGNTIYF.

This clonotype came up many times. The chain combines TRBV14 with TRBJ1-2; a weak D match, TRBD1 (5 bases). The V gene lost 1 base and the J gene lost 2 bases, with 5 bases spanning the gap. The CDR3 is made up of 13 amino acids. Germline V gives CDR1 SGHDN, CDR2 FVKESK. CDR3 loop: CASSQAGNYGYTF. In nucleotides, the CDR3 is TGTGCCAGCAGCCAAGCAGGGAACTATGGCTACACCTTC.

This clonotype has a handful of counts. This sequence may be a read error, since a much larger clone differs from it by one base. This chain links TRBV28 with TRBJ1-5; 8 bases line up with TRBD1. The CDR3 covers 15 residues. The V gene's germline CDR1 is MDHEN and CDR2 SYDVKM. CDR3 amino acids: CTSSSGGSGNQPQHF. The CDR3 DNA reads TGTACCAGCAGTTCAGGGGGCTCGGGGAATCAGCCCCAGCATTTT.

This clonotype came up many times. The CDR3 DNA sequence: TGTGCCAGCAGTAAGACCAGGGGGGAGACTGAAGCTTTCTTT. Encoded protein: CASSKTRGETEAFF. The chain links TRBV12-3 or TRBV12-4 to TRBJ1-1; 7 bases fit TRBD1. This CDR3 region has 14 residues. V lost 5 bases and J lost 5; bases outside the gene matches: 8.

Comments on this clonotype: Germline and junction disagree at one end, which may indicate a read error. The V and J genes are TRBV5-1 and TRBJ2-2; weak D call: TRBD2 (5 bases). The germline V gene encodes CDR1 SGHRS and CDR2 YFSETQ. The CDR3 totals 13 residues. The CDR3 DNA sequence: TGCGCCAGCAGCTTGCGGGGTAACGGGGAGCTATTTTTT. It specifies CASSLRGNGELFF.

This clonotype was observed many times. The rearrangement uses TRBV20-1 and TRBJ1-3; TRBD1 might be the D (5 bases). Germline V gene lookup returns CDR1 DFQATT and CDR2 SNEGSKA (reference sequence). V was cut by 3 bases and J by 0 bases, with 15 bases left in between. The CDR3 totals 16 residues. CDR3: CSASSRREDSGNTIYF. CDR3 in DNA: TGCAGTGCTAGTTCTCGCAGGGAGGACTCTGGAAACACCATATATTTT.

This clonotype was counted at least ten times. The rearrangement links TRBV11-3 to TRBJ1-3; D unclear. CDR3 length: 16 residues. Germline V gene lookup returns CDR1 SGHNT and CDR2 YENEEA. The V and J ends lost 1 base and 2 bases respectively, with 12 bases between them. As DNA, the CDR3 is TGTGCCAGCAGCTTAGTCGGCCAGGTCGCTGGAAACACCATATATTTT. Translated, it gives CASSLVGQVAGNTIYF.

The table lists this clonotype with many counts. The rearrangement joins TRBV15 to TRBJ1-5; 9 bases map to TRBD1. Unmatched junction bases numbered 9, after V lost 7 bases and J lost 5 bases. From germline, CDR1 is LNHNV and CDR2 YYDKDF (reference sequence). This CDR3 is built from 15 residues. The DNA for the CDR3 is TGTGCCACCATGGATTCCGGGACAGGGTATCAGCCCCAGCATTTT. Protein product: CATMDSGTGYQPQHF.

This clonotype was found many times. V is TRBV2 and J is TRBJ2-5; no clear D gene. Germline V lookup: CDR1 SNHLY, CDR2 FYNNEI. Between the trimmed V and J ends, which lost 8 bases and 5 bases, there was a span of 12 bases. The CDR3 covers 12 residues. CDR3: CASLTSVETQYF. The DNA of the CDR3 is TGTGCCAGCCTGACGTCGGTCGAGACCCAGTACTTC.

V gene TRBV28 combines with J gene TRBJ2-7, with TRBD1 matching 8 bases. The CDR3 runs to 14 residues. Germline values: CDR1 MDHEN, CDR2 SYDVKM. V lost 6 bases to trimming and J lost 4 bases; unmatched junction nucleotides: 8. As DNA, the CDR3 is TGTGCCAGCAGGGGGACAGGTAAAAGGTACGAGCAGTACTTC. This codes for CASRGTGKRYEQYF.